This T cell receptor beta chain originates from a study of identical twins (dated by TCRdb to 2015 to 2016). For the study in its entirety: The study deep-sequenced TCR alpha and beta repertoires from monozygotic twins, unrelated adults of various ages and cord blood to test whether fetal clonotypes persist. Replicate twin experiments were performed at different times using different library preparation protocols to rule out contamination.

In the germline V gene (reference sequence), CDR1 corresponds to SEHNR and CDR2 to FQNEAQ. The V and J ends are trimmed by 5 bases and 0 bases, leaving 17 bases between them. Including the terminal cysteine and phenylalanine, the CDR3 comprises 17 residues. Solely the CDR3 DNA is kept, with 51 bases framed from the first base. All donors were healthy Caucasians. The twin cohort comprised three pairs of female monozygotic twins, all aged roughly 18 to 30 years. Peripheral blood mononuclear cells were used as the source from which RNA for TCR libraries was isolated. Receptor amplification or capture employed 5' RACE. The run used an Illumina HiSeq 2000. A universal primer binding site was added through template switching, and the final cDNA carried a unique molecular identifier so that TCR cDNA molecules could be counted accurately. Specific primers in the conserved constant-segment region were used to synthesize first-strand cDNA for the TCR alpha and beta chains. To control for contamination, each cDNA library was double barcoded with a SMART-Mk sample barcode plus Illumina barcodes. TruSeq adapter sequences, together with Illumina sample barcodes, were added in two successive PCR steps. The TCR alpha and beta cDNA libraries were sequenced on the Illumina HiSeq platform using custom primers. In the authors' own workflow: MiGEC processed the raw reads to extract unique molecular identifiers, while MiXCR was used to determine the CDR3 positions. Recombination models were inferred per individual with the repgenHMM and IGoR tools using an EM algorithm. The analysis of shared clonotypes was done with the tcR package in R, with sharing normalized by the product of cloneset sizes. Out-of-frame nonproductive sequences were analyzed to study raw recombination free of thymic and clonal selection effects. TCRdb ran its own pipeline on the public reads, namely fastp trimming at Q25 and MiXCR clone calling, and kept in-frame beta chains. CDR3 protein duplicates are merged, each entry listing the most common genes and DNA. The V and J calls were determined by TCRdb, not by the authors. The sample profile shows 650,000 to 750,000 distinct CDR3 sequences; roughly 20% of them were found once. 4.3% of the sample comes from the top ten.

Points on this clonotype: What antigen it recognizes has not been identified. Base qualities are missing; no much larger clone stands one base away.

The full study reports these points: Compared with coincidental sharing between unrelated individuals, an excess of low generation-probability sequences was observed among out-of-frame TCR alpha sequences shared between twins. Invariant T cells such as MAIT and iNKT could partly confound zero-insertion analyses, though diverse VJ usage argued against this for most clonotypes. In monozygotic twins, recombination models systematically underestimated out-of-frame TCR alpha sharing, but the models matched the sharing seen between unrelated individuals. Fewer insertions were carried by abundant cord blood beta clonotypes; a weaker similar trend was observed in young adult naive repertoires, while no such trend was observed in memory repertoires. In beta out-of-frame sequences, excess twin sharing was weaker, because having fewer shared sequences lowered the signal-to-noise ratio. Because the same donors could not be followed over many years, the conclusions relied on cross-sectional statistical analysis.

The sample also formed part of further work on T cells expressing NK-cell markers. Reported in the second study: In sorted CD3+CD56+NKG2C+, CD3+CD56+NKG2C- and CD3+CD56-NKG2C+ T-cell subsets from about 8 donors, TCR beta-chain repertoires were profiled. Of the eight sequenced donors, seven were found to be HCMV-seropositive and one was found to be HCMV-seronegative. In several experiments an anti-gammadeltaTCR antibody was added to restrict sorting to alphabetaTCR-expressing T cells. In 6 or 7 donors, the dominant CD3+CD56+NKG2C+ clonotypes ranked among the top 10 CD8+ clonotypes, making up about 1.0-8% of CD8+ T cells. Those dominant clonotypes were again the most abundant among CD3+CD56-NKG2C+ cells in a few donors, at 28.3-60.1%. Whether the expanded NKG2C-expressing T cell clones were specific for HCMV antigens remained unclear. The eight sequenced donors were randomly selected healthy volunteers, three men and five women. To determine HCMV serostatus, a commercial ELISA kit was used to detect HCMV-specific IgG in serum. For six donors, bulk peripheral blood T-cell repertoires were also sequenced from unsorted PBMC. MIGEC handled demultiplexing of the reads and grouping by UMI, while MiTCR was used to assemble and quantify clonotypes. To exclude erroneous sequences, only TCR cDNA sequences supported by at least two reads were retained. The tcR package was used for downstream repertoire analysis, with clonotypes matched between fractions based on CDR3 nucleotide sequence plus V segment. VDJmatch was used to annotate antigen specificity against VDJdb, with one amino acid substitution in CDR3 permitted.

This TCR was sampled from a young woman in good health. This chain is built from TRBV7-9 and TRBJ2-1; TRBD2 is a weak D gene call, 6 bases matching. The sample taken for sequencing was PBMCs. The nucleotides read TGTGCCAGCAGCCACCTGGGACTTCTCAGCTCCTACAATGAGCAGTTCTTC. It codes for CASSHLGLLSSYNEQFF.